This T cell receptor (beta chain) was observed in a study of blood T cells in healthy people across ages. It was with a sample-barcoded 5' primer and a J-beta primer mix that a second PCR of roughly 7 to 12 cycles was run. Every sample gave at least 2.5 million paired-end reads containing CDR3. TCRdb processed the 5' RACE reads anew with MiXCR; each CDR3 protein has one entry. The sample has roughly 2 million distinct CDR3 sequences; approximately 50% are singletons. The CDR3 sequence is 17 residues long. Trimming shortened V by 2 bases and J by 5 bases, and 19 bases separated the two germline ends. The V gene's germline CDR1 is MNHNY and CDR2 SVGAGI (reference sequence). General observations from the study: Diversity was estimated from one million T cells, and these estimates were considered underestimates.

This clonotype was seen just once. Its antigen remains unknown. Sequences were obtained from blood. The chain is built from TRBV6-6 and TRBJ2-1, with a weak D call TRBD2 (6 bases). The source of this sequence is a woman between 35 and 50 years old in good health. The CDR3 here is CASSYQGRDSTNNEQFF. In nucleotides, the CDR3 is TGTGCCAGCAGTTACCAGGGCCGGGACTCGACTAACAATGAGCAGTTCTTC.